These 13 T cell receptor beta chains were sequenced from one sample in a study of blood T cell repertoires in COVID-19. Profiled with immunoSEQ multiplex PCR; TCRdb holds only in-frame clones, not every one. The sample has under 150,000 clones; 75% to 90% are singletons. Material: peripheral blood. These receptors all stem from a woman aged 60-75 years with COVID-19, enrolled during active disease.

V usage is TRBV28 and J usage is TRBJ2-7; D is ambiguous. Germline V CDR1 and CDR2: MDHEN, SYDVKM. Trimming pared 9 bases from V and 0 bases from J, leaving 15 bases between. This CDR3 region has 14 residues. As DNA, the CDR3 is TGTGCCAGTCGCCGGGTCTTGATCTCCTACGAGCAGTACTTC. Its translation: CASRRVLISYEQYF.

This chain connects TRBV5-1 to TRBJ1-5; D perhaps matches TRBD1 (5 bases). CDR1 is SGHRS, CDR2 YFSETQ, per germline. V lost 4 bases and J lost 1, with 12 bases in between. The CDR3 is made up of 15 amino acids. The CDR3 DNA follows: TGCGCCAGCAGCCCGAATCAGGGAAGCAATCAGCCCCAGCATTTT. This codes for CASSPNQGSNQPQHF.

V and J are TRBV28 and TRBJ2-7; 11 bases line up with TRBD1. The CDR3 covers 14 residues. V gave up 8 bases and J gave up 1 base; unmatched junction bases: 4. Germline V gene data show CDR1 as MDHEN and CDR2 as SYDVKM. The DNA for the CDR3 is TGTGCCAGCCGAGGACAGGGGGCTTCCTACGAGCAGTACTTC. Translating gives CASRGQGASYEQYF.

This clone was counted only a few times. The CDR3 is CASSLENGGAEETQYF. The CDR3 DNA sequence: TGCGCCAGCAGCTTGGAAAACGGGGGGGCTGAAGAGACCCAGTACTTC. The V call is TRBV5-1, the J call TRBJ2-5; 8 bases fit TRBD2. CDR1 and CDR2 from the germline V gene are SGHRS and YFSETQ. The V gene end was trimmed by 0 bases and the J gene end by 3 bases; junction bases not matched to a gene: 7. The CDR3 extends over 16 amino acids.

V and J are TRBV11-2 and TRBJ1-6, with D possibly matching TRBD1 (6 bases). Germline-derived CDR1 and CDR2 are SGHAT and FQNNGV. The CDR3 has 16 amino acids. V lost 5 bases, J lost 4 bases, and 15 bases lay in between. CDR3 sequence (DNA): TGTGCCAGCAGCCCTTTGGGGGCTTCTTATAATTCACCCCTCCACTTT. Encoded protein: CASSPLGASYNSPLHF.

V usage is TRBV2 and J usage is TRBJ2-1; 9 bases are shared with TRBD1. Germline values: CDR1 SNHLY, CDR2 FYNNEI. There are 13 residues in the CDR3. With 7 bases clipped from V and 10 bases from J, the junction kept 8 bases outside the gene matches. CDR3 nucleotide sequence: TGTGCCAGCACCTCACAGGGGGCAAGGGAGCAGTTCTTC. Amino acids: CASTSQGAREQFF.

The rearrangement uses TRBV5-6 and TRBJ1-2; D call uncertain. The CDR3 loop spans 13 amino acids. Trimming removed 4 bases from V and 4 bases from J, with 11 bases in between. Germline CDR1 and CDR2: SGHDT and YYEEEE. The CDR3 DNA reads TGTGCCAGCAGCACCGACGCAGGCTATGGCTACACCTTC. Residues: CASSTDAGYGYTF.

This clone came up once. This chain links TRBV5-1 with TRBJ1-6; D remains ambiguous. There are 17 residues in the CDR3. Germline CDR1 SGHRS, CDR2 YFSETQ. Trimming stripped 0 bases from V and 0 bases from J, with 10 bases between. The CDR3 sequence is CASSLGSLSSYNSPLHF. CDR3 bases: TGCGCCAGCAGCTTGGGGTCCTTGAGCTCCTATAATTCACCCCTCCACTTT.

The rearrangement uses TRBV7-3 and TRBJ2-2; a possible D gene is TRBD2 (6 bases). V was cut by 3 bases and J by 0 bases, with 11 bases left in between. This CDR3 comprises 16 residues. Germline CDR1 SGHTA, CDR2 FQGTGA. The CDR3 sequence is CASSLIGGANTGELFF. For the CDR3, the DNA is TGTGCCAGCAGCTTGATCGGCGGGGCGAACACCGGGGAGCTGTTTTTT.

V gene TRBV13 combines with J gene TRBJ1-6; 7 nucleotides align to TRBD1. Germline trimming cut 3 bases from V and 10 bases from J; bases unmatched to any gene: 3. From germline, CDR1 is PRHDT and CDR2 FYEKMQ (reference sequence). The CDR3 runs 13 residues. The CDR3 DNA reads TGTGCCAGCAGCTTCCAGGGGGGATCACCCCTCCACTTT. It specifies CASSFQGGSPLHF. The variable domain in full, completed from reference TRBV13 and TRBJ1-6, reads AAGVIQSPRHLIKEKRETATLKCYPIPRHDTVYWYQQGPGQDPQFLISFYEKMQSDKGSIPDRFSAQQFSDYHSELNMSSLELGDSALYFCASSFQGGSPLHFGNGTRLTVT.

The chain couples TRBV5-1 to TRBJ1-6; 10 bases line up with TRBD1. The germline CDR1 and CDR2 sequences are SGHRS and YFSETQ. Trimming cost V 2 bases and J 10 bases; bases outside gene matches: 9. This CDR3 has 16 amino acids. The CDR3 nucleotides read TGCGCCAGCAGCTTCGGTCCCGGGACAGGGGCCTCACCCCTCCACTTT. Protein product: CASSFGPGTGASPLHF.

The chain carries TRBV19 and TRBJ1-4, with 8 bases fitting TRBD1. Germline lookup yields CDR1 LNHDA and CDR2 SQIVND (reference sequence). CDR3 size: 13 residues. The J segment lost 7 bases and the V segment lost 9 bases, leaving 7 bases of the junction unmatched. CDR3 sequence: CASRDRQGEKLFF. The CDR3 nucleotides are TGTGCCAGCAGGGACAGGCAGGGTGAAAAACTGTTTTTT. Filled out from reference TRBV19 and TRBJ1-4, the complete variable domain reads DGGITQSPKYLFRKEGQNVTLSCEQNLNHDAMYWYRQDPGQGLRLIYYSQIVNDFQKGDIAEGYSVSREKKESFPLTVTSAQKNPTAFYLCASRDRQGEKLFFGSGTQLSVL.

This chain connects TRBV5-6 to TRBJ1-1; 7 bases map to TRBD1. Germline V CDR1 and CDR2: SGHDT, YYEEEE. The CDR3 totals 15 residues. The junction had 3 bases not matched to a gene; V was cut back by 1 base and J by 0 bases. The chain's CDR3 is CASSLTGALNTEAFF. CDR3 DNA sequence: TGTGCCAGCAGCTTGACAGGGGCCTTGAACACTGAAGCTTTCTTT.